This T cell receptor beta chain was sequenced during a study of T cells in Graves' hyperthyroidism and ophthalmopathy. Whole-study findings and limits: Model output signaled ophthalmopathy a median around 6.9 months ahead of onset.

Not enrolled were patients with uncontrolled infection, other autoimmune disease, pregnancy or lactation. RNA transcripts yielded amplified TCR beta CDR3 regions. First-round RT-PCR targeting the TCR CDR3 was performed with the HTBI primer set. In TCRdb, the multiplex PCR reads were re-called with MiXCR into one record per CDR3 protein. The sample contains around 600,000 distinct CDR3 sequences, 16% of which appear only once. Notes on this clonotype: Its antigen is currently unknown.

CDR1 is SGDLS, CDR2 YYNGEE, per germline. V was cut by 3 bases and J by 4 bases, with 16 bases left in between. This CDR3 region has 16 residues. This chain joins TRBV9 and TRBJ1-4; D is perhaps TRBD1 (6 bases). The sequencing input was blood. The clonotype comes from a woman aged 40 to 50 with Graves' ophthalmopathy. For the CDR3, the DNA is TGTGCCAGCAGCGCCCAGAGGGACACAAATAATGAAAAACTGTTTTTT. Its translation is CASSAQRDTNNEKLFF.